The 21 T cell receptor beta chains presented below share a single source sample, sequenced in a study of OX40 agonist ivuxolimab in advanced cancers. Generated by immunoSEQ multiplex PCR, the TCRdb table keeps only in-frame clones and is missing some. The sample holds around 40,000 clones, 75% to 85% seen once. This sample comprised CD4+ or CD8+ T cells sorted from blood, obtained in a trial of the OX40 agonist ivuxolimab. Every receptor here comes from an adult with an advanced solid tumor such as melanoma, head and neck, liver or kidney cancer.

CDR3: CATSELAGADTQYF. CDR3 coding DNA: TGTGCCACCAGCGAGCTAGCGGGAGCCGATACGCAGTATTTT. The chain uses TRBV15 and TRBJ2-3; TRBD2 matches 10 bases. V dropped 5 bases and J dropped 6; count of bases not matched to a gene: 5. CDR3 length: 14 residues. CDR1 and CDR2 (germline): LNHNV, YYDKDF (reference sequence).

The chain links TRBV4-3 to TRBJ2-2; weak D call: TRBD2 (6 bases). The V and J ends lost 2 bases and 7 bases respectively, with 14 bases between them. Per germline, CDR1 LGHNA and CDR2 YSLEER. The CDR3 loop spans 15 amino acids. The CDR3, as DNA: TGCGCCAGCAGCCAAAGGGACTCCCGAGGCGGGGAGCTGTTTTTT. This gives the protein CASSQRDSRGGELFF.

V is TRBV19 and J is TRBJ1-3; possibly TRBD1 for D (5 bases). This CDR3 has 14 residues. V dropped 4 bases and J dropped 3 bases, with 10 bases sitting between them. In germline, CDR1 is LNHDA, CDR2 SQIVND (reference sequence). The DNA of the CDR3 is TGTGCCAGTAGTAGCGGGACGGTTGGAAACACCATATATTTT. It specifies CASSSGTVGNTIYF.

The CDR3: CASSNPGTSGRGDTQYF. CDR3 DNA: TGTGCCAGCAGCAACCCGGGGACTAGCGGGAGAGGAGATACGCAGTATTTT. The V and J genes are TRBV21-1 and TRBJ2-3; TRBD2 was called by the table and not checked on the DNA. TRBV21-1 is listed as a pseudogene. The CDR3 has 17 residues.

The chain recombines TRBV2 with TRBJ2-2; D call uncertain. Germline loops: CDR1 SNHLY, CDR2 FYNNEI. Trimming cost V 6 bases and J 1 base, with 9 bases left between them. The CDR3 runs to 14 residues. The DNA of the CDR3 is TGTGCCAGCAGAAAGACACTGAACACCGGGGAGCTGTTTTTT. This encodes CASRKTLNTGELFF.

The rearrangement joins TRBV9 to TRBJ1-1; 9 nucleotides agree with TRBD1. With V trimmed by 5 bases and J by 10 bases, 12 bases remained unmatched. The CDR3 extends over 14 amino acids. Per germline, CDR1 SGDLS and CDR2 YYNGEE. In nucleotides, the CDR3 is TGTGCCAGCAGTCCTAGTGGTTCACAGGGGGCAGCTTTCTTT. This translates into CASSPSGSQGAAFF.

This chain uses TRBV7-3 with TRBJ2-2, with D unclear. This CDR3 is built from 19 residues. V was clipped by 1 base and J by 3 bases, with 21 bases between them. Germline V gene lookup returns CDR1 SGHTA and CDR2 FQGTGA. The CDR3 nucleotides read TGTGCCAGCAGCTTAAGATTAGCCGCGACCCTACCTCACACCGGGGAGCTGTTTTTT. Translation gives CASSLRLAATLPHTGELFF.

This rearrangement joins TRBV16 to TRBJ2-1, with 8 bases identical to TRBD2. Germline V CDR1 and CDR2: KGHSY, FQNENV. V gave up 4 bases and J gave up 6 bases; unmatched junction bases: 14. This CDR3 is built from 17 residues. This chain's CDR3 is CASSPLAARGASNEQFF. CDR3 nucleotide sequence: TGTGCCAGCAGCCCCCTCGCGGCGCGGGGGGCCTCCAATGAGCAGTTCTTC.

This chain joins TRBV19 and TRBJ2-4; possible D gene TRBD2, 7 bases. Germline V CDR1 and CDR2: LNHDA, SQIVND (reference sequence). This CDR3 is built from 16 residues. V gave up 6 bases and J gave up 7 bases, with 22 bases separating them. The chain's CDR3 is CASSPTLEGGVNIQYF. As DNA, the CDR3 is TGTGCCAGTAGCCCTACCCTAGAGGGGGGGGTTAACATTCAGTACTTC.

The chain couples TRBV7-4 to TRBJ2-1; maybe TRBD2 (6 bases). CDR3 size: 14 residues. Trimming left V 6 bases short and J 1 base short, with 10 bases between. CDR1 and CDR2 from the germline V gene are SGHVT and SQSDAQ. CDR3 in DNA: TGTGCCAGCAGGCGGGGTAGGTCCTACAATGAGCAGTTCTTC. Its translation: CASRRGRSYNEQFF.

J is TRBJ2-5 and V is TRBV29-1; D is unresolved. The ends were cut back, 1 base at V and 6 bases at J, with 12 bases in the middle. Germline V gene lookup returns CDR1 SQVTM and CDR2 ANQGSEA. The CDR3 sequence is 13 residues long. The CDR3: CSVEGTSPKTQYF. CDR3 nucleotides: TGCAGCGTTGAAGGGACCAGCCCCAAGACCCAGTACTTC.

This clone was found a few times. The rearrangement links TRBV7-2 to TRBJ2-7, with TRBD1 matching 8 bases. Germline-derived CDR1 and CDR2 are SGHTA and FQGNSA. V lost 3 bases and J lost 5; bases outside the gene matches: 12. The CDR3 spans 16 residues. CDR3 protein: CASSLGTGGHLNEQYF. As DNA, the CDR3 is TGTGCCAGCAGCTTGGGCACAGGGGGTCATCTGAACGAGCAGTACTTC. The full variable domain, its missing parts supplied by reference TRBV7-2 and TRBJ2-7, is GAGVSQSPSNKVTEKGKDVELRCDPISGHTALYWYRQSLGQGLEFLIYFQGNSAPDKSGLPSDRFSAERTGGSVSTLTIQRTQQEDSAVYLCASSLGTGGHLNEQYFGPGTRLTVT.

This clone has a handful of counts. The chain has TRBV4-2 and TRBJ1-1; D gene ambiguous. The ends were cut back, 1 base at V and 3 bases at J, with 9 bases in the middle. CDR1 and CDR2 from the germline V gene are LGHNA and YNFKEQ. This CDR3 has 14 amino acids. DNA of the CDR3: TGTGCCAGCAGCCAAGTTCTAGCGGACACTGAAGCTTTCTTT. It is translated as CASSQVLADTEAFF.

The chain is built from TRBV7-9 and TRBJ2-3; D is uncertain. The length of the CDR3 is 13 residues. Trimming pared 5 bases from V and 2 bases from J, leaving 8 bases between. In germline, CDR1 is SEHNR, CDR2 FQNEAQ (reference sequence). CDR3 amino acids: CASSLDLTDTQYF. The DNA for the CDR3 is TGTGCCAGCAGCCTGGACCTCACAGATACGCAGTATTTT.

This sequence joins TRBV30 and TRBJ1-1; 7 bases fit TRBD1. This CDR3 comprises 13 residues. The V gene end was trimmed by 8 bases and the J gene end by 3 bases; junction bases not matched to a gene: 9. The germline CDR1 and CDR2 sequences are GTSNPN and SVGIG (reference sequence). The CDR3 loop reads CAGGTGVDTEAFF. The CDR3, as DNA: TGTGCCGGGGGCACAGGGGTTGACACTGAAGCTTTCTTT.

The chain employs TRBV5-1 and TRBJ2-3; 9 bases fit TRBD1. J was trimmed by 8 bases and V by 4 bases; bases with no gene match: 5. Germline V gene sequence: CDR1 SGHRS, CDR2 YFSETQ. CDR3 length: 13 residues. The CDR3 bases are TGCGCCAGCAGCCGGGGACAGGGCGCTACGCAGTATTTT. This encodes CASSRGQGATQYF.

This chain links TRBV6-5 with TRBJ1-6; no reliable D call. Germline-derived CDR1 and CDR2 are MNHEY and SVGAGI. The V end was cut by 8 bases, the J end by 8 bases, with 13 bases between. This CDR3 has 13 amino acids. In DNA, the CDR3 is TGTGCCAGCGGGCGTAGACGAGATTCACCCCTCCACTTT. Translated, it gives CASGRRRDSPLHF.

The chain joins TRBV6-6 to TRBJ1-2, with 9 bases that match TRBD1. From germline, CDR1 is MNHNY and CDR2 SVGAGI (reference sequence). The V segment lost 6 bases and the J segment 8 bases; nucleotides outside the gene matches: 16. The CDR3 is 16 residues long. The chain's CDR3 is CASSLMADRGSKGYTF. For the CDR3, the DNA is TGTGCCAGCAGCCTTATGGCGGACAGGGGTTCGAAAGGCTACACCTTC.

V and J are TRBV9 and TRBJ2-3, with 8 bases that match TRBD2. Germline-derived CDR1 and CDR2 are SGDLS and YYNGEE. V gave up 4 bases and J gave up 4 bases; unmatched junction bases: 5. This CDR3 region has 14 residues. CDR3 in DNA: TGTGCCAGCAGCACCCGAGCGGGGGCAGATACGCAGTATTTT. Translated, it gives CASSTRAGADTQYF.

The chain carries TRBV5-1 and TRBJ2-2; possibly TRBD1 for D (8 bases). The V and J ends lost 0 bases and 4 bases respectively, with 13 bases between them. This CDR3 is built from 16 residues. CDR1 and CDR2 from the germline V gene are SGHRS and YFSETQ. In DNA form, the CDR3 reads TGCGCCAGCAGCTTGGCCCACAGGGGGGGCACCGGGGAGCTGTTTTTT. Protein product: CASSLAHRGGTGELFF. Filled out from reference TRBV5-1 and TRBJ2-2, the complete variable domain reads KAGVTQTPRYLIKTRGQQVTLSCSPISGHRSVSWYQQTPGQGLQFLFEYFSETQRNKGNFPGRFSGRQFSNSRSEMNVSTLELGDSALYLCASSLAHRGGTGELFFGEGSRLTVL.

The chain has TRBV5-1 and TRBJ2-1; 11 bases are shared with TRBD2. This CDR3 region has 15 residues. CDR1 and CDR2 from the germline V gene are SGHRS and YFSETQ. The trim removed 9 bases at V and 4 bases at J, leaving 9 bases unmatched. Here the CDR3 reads CATRVGTSGYNEQFF. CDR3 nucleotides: TGCGCCACCCGGGTAGGGACTAGCGGATACAATGAGCAGTTCTTC.